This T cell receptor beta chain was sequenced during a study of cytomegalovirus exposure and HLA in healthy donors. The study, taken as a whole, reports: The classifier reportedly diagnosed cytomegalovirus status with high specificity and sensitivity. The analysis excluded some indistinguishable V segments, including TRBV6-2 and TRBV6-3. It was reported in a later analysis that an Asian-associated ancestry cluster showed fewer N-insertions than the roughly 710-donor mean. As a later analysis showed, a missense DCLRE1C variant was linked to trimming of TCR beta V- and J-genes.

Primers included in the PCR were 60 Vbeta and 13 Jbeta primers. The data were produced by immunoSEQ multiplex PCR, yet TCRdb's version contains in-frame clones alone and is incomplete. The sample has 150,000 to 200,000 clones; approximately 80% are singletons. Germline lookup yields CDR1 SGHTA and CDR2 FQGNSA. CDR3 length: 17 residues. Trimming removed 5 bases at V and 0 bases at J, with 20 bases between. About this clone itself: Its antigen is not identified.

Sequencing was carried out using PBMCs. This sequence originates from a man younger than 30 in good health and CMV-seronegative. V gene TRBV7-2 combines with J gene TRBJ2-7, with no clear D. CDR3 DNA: TGTGCCAGCAGCCTCCTCCCGACTGGCGACTTCTCCTACGAGCAGTACTTC. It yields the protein CASSLLPTGDFSYEQYF.